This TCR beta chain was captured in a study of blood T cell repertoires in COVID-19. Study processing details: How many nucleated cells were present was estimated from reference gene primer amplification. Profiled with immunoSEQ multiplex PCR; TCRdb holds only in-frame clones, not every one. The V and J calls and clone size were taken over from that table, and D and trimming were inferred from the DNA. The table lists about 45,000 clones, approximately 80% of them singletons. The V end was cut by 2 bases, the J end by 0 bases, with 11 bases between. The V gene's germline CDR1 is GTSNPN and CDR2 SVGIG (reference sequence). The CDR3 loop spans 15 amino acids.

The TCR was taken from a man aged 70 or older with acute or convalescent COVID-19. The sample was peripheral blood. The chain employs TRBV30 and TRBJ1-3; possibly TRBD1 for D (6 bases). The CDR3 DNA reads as TGTGCCTGGAGTAATGGACAGTTCTCTGGAAACACCATATATTTT. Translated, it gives CAWSNGQFSGNTIYF.